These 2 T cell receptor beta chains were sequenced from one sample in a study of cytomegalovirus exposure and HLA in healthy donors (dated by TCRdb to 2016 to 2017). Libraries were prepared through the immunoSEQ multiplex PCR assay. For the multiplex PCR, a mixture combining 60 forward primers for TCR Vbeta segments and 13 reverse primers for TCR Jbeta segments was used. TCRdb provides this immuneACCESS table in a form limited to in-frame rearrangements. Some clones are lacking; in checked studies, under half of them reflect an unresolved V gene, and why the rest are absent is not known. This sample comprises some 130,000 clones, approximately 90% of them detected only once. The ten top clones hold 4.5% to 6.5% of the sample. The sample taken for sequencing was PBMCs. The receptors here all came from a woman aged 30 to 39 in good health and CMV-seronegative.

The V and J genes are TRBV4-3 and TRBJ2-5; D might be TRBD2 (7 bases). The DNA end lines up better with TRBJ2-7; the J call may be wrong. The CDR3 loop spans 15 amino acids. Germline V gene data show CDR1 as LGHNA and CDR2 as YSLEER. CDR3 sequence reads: CASSQGGGAGYEQYF. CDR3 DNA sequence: TGCGCCAGCAGCCAAGGGGGGGGCGCGGGTTACGAGCAGTACTTC.

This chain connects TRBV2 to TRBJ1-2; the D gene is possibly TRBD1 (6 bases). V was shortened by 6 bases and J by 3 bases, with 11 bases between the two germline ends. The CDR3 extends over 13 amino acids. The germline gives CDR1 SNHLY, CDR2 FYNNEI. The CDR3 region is CASRGGQDYGYTF. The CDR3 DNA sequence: TGTGCCAGCAGGGGGGGGCAGGACTATGGCTACACCTTC.